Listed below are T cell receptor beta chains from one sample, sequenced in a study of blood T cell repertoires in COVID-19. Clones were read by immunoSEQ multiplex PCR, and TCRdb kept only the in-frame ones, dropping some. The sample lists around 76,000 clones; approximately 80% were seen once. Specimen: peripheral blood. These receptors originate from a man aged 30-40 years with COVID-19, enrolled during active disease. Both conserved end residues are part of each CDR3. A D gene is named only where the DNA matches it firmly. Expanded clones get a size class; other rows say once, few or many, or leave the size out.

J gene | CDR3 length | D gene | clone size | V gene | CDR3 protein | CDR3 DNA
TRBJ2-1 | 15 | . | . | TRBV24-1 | CATSGGRSSYNEQFF | TGTGCCACCAGCGGCGGAAGGAGCTCCTACAATGAGCAGTTCTTC
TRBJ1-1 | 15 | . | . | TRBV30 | CAWSTPGLRGTEAFF | TGTGCCTGGAGTACCCCTGGTCTCAGAGGCACTGAAGCTTTCTTT
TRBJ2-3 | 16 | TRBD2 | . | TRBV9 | CASSATSGRNWDTQYF | TGTGCCAGCAGCGCGACTAGCGGGAGGAATTGGGATACGCAGTATTTT
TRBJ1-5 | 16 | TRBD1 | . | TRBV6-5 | CASSLMGQGGNQPQHF | TGTGCCAGCAGTTTAATGGGACAGGGTGGCAATCAGCCCCAGCATTTT
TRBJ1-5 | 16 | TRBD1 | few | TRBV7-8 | CASSLELQGAGQPQHF | TGTGCCAGCAGCTTAGAGTTGCAGGGGGCTGGTCAGCCCCAGCATTTT
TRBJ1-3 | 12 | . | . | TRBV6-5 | CASRGPGNTIYF | TGTGCCAGCAGGGGGCCTGGAAACACCATATATTTT
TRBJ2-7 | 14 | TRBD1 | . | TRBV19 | CASSRGQGNYEQYF | TGTGCCAGTAGTAGAGGACAGGGTAATTACGAGCAGTACTTC
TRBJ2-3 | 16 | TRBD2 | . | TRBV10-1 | CASSESRTGLANTQYF | TGCGCCAGCAGTGAGTCCAGGACGGGACTAGCCAACACGCAGTATTTT
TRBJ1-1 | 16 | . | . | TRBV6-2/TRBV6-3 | CASSPQGYSPNTEAFF | TGTGCCAGCAGCCCCCAGGGATACAGCCCGAACACTGAAGCTTTCTTT
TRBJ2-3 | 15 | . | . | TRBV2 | CASSRETTSTDTQYF | TGTGCCAGCAGCCGCGAGACGACTAGCACAGATACGCAGTATTTT
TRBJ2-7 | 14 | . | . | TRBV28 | CASSLVVPSYEQYF | TGTGCCAGCAGTTTAGTAGTCCCATCCTACGAGCAGTACTTC
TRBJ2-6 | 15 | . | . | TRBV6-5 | CASSISFSGANVLTF | TGTGCCAGCAGTATAAGCTTCTCTGGGGCCAACGTCCTGACTTTC
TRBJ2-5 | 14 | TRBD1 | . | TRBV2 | CASSEDRGRETQYF | TGTGCCAGCAGCGAGGACAGGGGGCGTGAGACCCAGTACTTC
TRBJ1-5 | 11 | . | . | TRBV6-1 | CASSERQPQHF | TGTGCCAGCAGTGAGAGACAGCCCCAGCATTTT
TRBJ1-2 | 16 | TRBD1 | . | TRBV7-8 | CASSLSGGAINYGYTF | TGTGCCAGCAGCTTATCAGGGGGCGCAATAAACTATGGCTACACCTTC
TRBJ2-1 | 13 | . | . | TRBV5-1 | CASSPRPGNEQFF | TGCGCCAGCAGCCCGCGCCCCGGCAATGAGCAGTTCTTC
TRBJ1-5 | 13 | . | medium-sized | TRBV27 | CASRRQGGQPQHF | TGTGCCAGCAGGCGTCAAGGAGGTCAGCCCCAGCATTTT
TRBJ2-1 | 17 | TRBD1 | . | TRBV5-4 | CASSLVVGQGAHNEQFF | TGTGCCAGCAGCTTGGTGGTTGGACAGGGGGCCCACAATGAGCAGTTCTTC
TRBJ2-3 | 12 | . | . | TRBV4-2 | CASGGPGDTQYF | TGTGCCAGTGGGGGCCCTGGAGATACGCAGTATTTT
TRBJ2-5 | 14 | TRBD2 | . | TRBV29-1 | CSVRLAGAGETQYF | TGCAGCGTGCGACTAGCGGGAGCGGGAGAGACCCAGTACTTC
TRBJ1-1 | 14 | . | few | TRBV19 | CASTAGGWNTEAFF | TGTGCCAGTACCGCGGGTGGTTGGAACACTGAAGCTTTCTTT
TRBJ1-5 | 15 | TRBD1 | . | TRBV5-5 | CASSFRTGTNQPQHF | TGTGCCAGCAGCTTCAGGACAGGGACCAATCAGCCCCAGCATTTT
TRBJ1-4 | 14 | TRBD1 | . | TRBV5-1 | CASGVQGINEKLFF | TGCGCCAGCGGGGTACAGGGGATAAATGAAAAACTGTTTTTT
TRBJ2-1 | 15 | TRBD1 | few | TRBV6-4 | CASSDSGQEYNEQFF | TGTGCCAGCAGTGACTCAGGACAGGAATACAATGAGCAGTTCTTC
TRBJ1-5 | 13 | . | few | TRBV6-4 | CASSTGSNQPQHF | TGTGCCAGCAGTACAGGGAGCAATCAGCCCCAGCATTTT
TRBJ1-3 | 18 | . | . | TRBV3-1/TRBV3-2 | CASSQDRGTGYSGNTIYF | TGTGCCAGCAGCCAAGATCGGGGAACAGGGTACTCTGGAAACACCATATATTTT
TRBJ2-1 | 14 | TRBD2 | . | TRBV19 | CASSMTSGTKEQFF | TGTGCCAGTAGTATGACTAGCGGGACGAAGGAGCAGTTCTTC
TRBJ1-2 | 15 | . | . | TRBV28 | CASSLGIGARYGYTF | TGTGCCAGCAGTTTAGGCATAGGGGCTAGATATGGCTACACCTTC
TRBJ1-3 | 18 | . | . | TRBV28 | CASRGFDWESGAGNTIYF | TGTGCCAGCAGGGGGTTTGACTGGGAGTCAGGTGCTGGAAACACCATATATTTT
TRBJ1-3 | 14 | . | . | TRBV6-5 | CASSYGQSGNTIYF | TGTGCCAGCAGTTACGGGCAGTCTGGAAACACCATATATTTT
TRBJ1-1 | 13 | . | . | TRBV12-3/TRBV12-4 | CASSLAMNTEAFF | TGTGCCAGCAGTCTTGCGATGAACACTGAAGCTTTCTTT
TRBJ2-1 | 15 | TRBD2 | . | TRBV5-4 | CASSELAGGPLSKFF | TGTGCCAGCAGCGAGCTAGCGGGAGGGCCGCTTAGTAAGTTCTTC
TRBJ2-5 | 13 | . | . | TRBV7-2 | CASSLSMRETQYF | TGTGCCAGCAGCTTATCAATGAGGGAGACCCAGTACTTC
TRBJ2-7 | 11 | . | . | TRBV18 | CASSREHEQYF | TGTGCCAGCTCCAGGGAACACGAGCAGTACTTC
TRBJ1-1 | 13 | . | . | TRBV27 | CASSNDRNTEAFF | TGTGCCAGCAGTAACGACAGAAACACTGAAGCTTTCTTT
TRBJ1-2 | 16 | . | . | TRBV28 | CASSLVNLKQGYGYTF | TGTGCCAGCAGTTTAGTTAACCTAAAACAGGGCTATGGCTACACCTTC
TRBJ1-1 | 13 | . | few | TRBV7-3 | CASSPGGATEAFF | TGTGCCAGCAGCCCCGGCGGGGCCACTGAAGCTTTCTTT
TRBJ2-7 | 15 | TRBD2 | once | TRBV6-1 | CASSEEVAGPYEQYF | TGTGCCAGCAGTGAAGAAGTAGCGGGGCCCTACGAGCAGTACTTC
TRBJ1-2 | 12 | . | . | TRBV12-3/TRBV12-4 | CASSLSGGGYTF | TGTGCCAGCAGTTTATCGGGGGGTGGCTACACCTTC
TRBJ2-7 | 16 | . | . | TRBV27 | CASSLLGAPSSYEQYF | TGTGCCAGCAGTTTATTGGGGGCCCCTAGCTCCTACGAGCAGTACTTC
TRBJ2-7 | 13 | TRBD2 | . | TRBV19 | CASRLAGGREQYF | TGTGCCAGTAGACTAGCGGGAGGGCGCGAGCAGTACTTC